This TCR beta chain was sequenced for a study of tumor T cells in aggressive B-cell lymphoma. TCRdb keeps only in-frame clones here, not all; method: immunoSEQ multiplex PCR. The table shows some 7,200 clones, with roughly 90% occurring only once. This sequence was found in an adult with diffuse large B cell lymphoma. Some clones in this sample may be carry-over from other donors' samples. Sequenced material: tumor tissue.

CDR3 nucleotide sequence: TGTGCCAGCAGTTGGATAGCGGGAGGCGAGCAGTTCTTC. The encoded protein is CASSWIAGGEQFF. The rearrangement uses TRBV25-1 and TRBJ2-1, with TRBD2 identical over 10 bases. Trimming at V came to 5 bases and at J to 10 bases, leaving 5 bases not matched to a gene. Germline assignment: CDR1 MGHDK and CDR2 SYGVNS. The CDR3 runs to 13 residues. The variable domain in full, completed from reference TRBV25-1 and TRBJ2-1, reads EADIYQTPRYLVIGTGKKITLECSQTMGHDKMYWYQQDPGMELHLIHYSYGVNSTEKGDLSSESTVSRIRTEHFPLTLESARPSHTSQYLCASSWIAGGEQFFGPGTRLTVL.